Described below is a single TCR beta chain sequence and its context. The antigen remains undetermined. The data were produced by immunoSEQ multiplex PCR, yet TCRdb's version contains in-frame clones alone and is incomplete. The sample contains roughly 5,400 clones, 35% of which appear only once. These data belong to a study of T cells in localized non-small cell lung cancer. General study points: Since sequencing was restricted to only one region of the tumor, intratumor heterogeneity remains a possibility. Exceeding tumor, uninvolved adjacent lung had the highest T cell clonality. Greater blood T cell density accompanied longer overall survival. Appearances in adjacent lung were noted for a median approximately 50 of the top 100 tumor clones.

The CDR3 consists of 12 residues. V was pared by 9 bases and J by 7 bases, with 4 bases of the junction left unmatched. Germline values: CDR1 LNHDA, CDR2 SQIVND (reference sequence). The material was lung tumor tissue, obtained before any cancer treatment. This TCR was recovered from a male donor at least 60 years old with stage I squamous cell lung carcinoma. The chain recombines TRBV19 with TRBJ1-3; 9 bases fit TRBD1. For the CDR3, the DNA is TGTGCCAGCATCGGACAGGGGAACACCATATATTTT. Its translation: CASIGQGNTIYF. Complete variable domain (other parts from reference TRBV19 and TRBJ1-3): DGGITQSPKYLFRKEGQNVTLSCEQNLNHDAMYWYRQDPGQGLRLIYYSQIVNDFQKGDIAEGYSVSREKKESFPLTVTSAQKNPTAFYLCASIGQGNTIYFGEGSWLTVV.